The sequence of this T cell receptor beta chain was determined in a study of identical twins. Using its own MiXCR run on the 5' RACE reads, TCRdb lists one record per CDR3 protein. The table shows more than 1.5 million distinct CDR3 sequences, with under 35% occurring only once. Turning to this clonotype: Its cognate antigen is unknown.

Findings and limits, study-wide: Invariant T cells like MAIT and iNKT could partly confound the zero-insertion analyses. These conclusions were based on statistical analysis (cross-sectional, not following the same donors). Fewer insertions were carried by abundant cord blood beta clonotypes, but none was seen in memory repertoires.

Per the germline V gene, CDR1 is SGHKS and CDR2 is YYEKEE (reference sequence). This CDR3 contains 15 residues. Deletions cut 2 bases from V and 0 bases from J, with 12 bases between. Sequenced: cord blood. The chain recombines TRBV5-5 with TRBJ2-7; D is perhaps TRBD1 (5 bases). This clonotype was sampled from a newborn girl in good health. The CDR3 loop is CASSLRTTYSYEQYF. CDR3 DNA sequence: TGTGCCAGCAGCTTACGGACAACCTACTCCTACGAGCAGTACTTC.